This T cell receptor beta chain emerged from a study of blood T cell repertoires in COVID-19. CDR3 length: 12 residues. CDR1 is LNHNV and CDR2 is YYDKDF in the germline V gene (reference sequence). Trimming pared 9 bases from V and 0 bases from J, leaving 9 bases between. The authors' processing: Reference gene primers were amplified, and this amplification served to estimate nucleated cell counts. Generated by immunoSEQ multiplex PCR, the TCRdb table keeps only in-frame clones and is missing some. V, J and clone size are those of that table, while D and trimming were read from the DNA. This sample has more than 100,000 clones, with about 80% found just once.

The chain carries TRBV15 and TRBJ2-7; a possible D gene is TRBD2 (5 bases). The clonotype was recovered from a human donor in a cohort sampled during active COVID-19. What was sequenced was peripheral blood. Here the CDR3 reads CATAANSYEQYF. CDR3 nucleotides: TGTGCCACAGCGGCGAACTCCTACGAGCAGTACTTC.